This T cell receptor (beta chain) derives from a study of blood T cell repertoires in COVID-19. Background on the study: Some COVID-19 samples were acute and others convalescent; all came from the United States, Italy and Spain. PBMCs, B-cell-depleted T cells, or T cells were the source of the cDNA or gDNA that made up the material.

As handled by the study authors: Nucleated cell counts were estimated from reference gene primer amplification. The protocol was immunoSEQ multiplex PCR, while the TCRdb copy is restricted to in-frame clones and leaves out a portion. For V, J and clone size, that table is used; D and trimming come from the DNA. The data show about 160,000 clones, 65% to 90% seen once. J was trimmed by 7 bases and V by 5 bases; bases with no gene match: 10. Germline V CDR1 and CDR2: MNHEY, SMNVEV (reference sequence). The CDR3 loop spans 14 amino acids. The source of this sequence is a man in his 70s with acute or convalescent COVID-19. Sequencing input: peripheral blood. This rearrangement joins TRBV27 to TRBJ1-1, with TRBD1 matching 7 bases. The CDR3 sequence: CASSAGQRRGEAFF. DNA of the CDR3: TGTGCCAGCAGTGCGGGACAGCGTAGGGGTGAAGCTTTCTTT.